This TCR beta chain was identified during a study of OX40 agonist ivuxolimab in advanced cancers. Germline V lookup: CDR1 SGHRS, CDR2 YFSETQ. The V end was cut by 3 bases, the J end by 8 bases, with 19 bases between. The CDR3 contains 15 residues. Profiling relied on immunoSEQ multiplex PCR, and the TCRdb table lists in-frame clones only, not all of them. Of 65,000 or so clones listed, approximately 90% were seen once; the top ten hold about 2.7%. The sample here was CD4+ or CD8+ T cells sorted from blood, taken in a trial of the OX40 agonist ivuxolimab. The receptor was derived from an adult with an advanced solid tumor such as melanoma, head and neck, liver or kidney cancer. The V gene is TRBV5-1, the J gene TRBJ2-3; D possibly corresponds to TRBD2 (6 bases). DNA of the CDR3: TGCGCCAGCAGCTCCGCCCGGGACTCAGTAGGTACGCAGTATTTT. Encoded protein: CASSSARDSVGTQYF.